Sequencing of this T cell receptor beta chain was carried out in a study of identifying expanded T cells in peripheral blood. During the collection period, no donor immune events like infections were recorded. The study's findings and limits: Approximately two-week clone count variance significantly increased as total template count grew. Roughly 1.1 clones differed between technical replicates, versus roughly 17 and 20 over time.

This table comes from immunoSEQ multiplex PCR, and its TCRdb copy is limited to in-frame clones, with some not included. The sample consists of 85,000 to 120,000 clones, 70% to 90% of them appearing once. The CDR3 contains 18 residues. Germline values: CDR1 SGHVS, CDR2 FQNEAQ. V dropped 3 bases and J dropped 1 base, with 18 bases sitting between them. Remarks on this clone: What it recognizes is unknown.

The sequence derives from a person aged 18 to 70 in good health. Sequencing used blood. The gene calls are TRBV7-8 and TRBJ2-2, with D tentatively TRBD1 (7 bases). This CDR3 reads CASSLGRGEMGNTGELFF. The CDR3 DNA reads TGTGCCAGCAGCTTGGGCAGGGGGGAGATGGGGAACACCGGGGAGCTGTTTTTT.